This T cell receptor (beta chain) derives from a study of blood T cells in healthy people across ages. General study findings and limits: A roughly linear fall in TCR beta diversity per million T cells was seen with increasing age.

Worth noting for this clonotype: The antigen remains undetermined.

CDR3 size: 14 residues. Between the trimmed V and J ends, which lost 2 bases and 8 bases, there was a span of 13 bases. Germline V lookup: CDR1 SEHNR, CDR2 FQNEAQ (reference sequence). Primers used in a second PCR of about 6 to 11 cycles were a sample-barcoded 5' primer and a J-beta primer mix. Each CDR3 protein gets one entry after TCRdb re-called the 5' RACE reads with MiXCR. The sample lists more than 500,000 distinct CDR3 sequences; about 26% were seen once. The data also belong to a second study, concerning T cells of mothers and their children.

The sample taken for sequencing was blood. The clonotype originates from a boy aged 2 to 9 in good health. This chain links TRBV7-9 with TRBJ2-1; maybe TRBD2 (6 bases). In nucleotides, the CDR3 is TGTGCCAGCAGCTTATCGGGGGTCGGGGATGAGCAGTTCTTC. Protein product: CASSLSGVGDEQFF.